Listed below are T cell receptor beta chains from one sample, sequenced in a study of OX40 agonist ivuxolimab in advanced cancers. Assay: immunoSEQ multiplex PCR; the TCRdb copy retains only in-frame clones and omits some. The table records tens of thousands of clones, around nine tenths of them present only once. Here the sequenced sample was CD4+ or CD8+ T cells sorted from blood, taken in a trial of the OX40 agonist ivuxolimab. These receptors were taken from an adult with an advanced solid tumor such as melanoma, head and neck, liver or kidney cancer. The CDR3 runs from the conserved cysteine through the conserved F or W. The D gene is left open where the match is weak. Where a row states a size, it is once, few, many or the class of an expanded clone; other rows omit it.

j_call: TRBJ1-2; v_call: TRBV6-1; cdr3_length: 11; clone_size: .; d_call: .; cdr3_nt: TGTGCCGCCCGGGACCGCTATGGCTACACCTTC; cdr3_aa: CAARDRYGYTF
j_call: TRBJ1-4; v_call: TRBV7-9; cdr3_length: 16; clone_size: .; d_call: .; cdr3_nt: TGTGCCAGCAGCCTGGACCTAATTGGCACTAATGAAAAACTGTTTTTT; cdr3_aa: CASSLDLIGTNEKLFF
j_call: TRBJ2-7; v_call: TRBV18; cdr3_length: 14; clone_size: .; d_call: .; cdr3_nt: TGTGCCAGCTCACCACCGACGGCAGGGGCCACGCAGTACTTC; cdr3_aa: CASSPPTAGATQYF
j_call: TRBJ2-1; v_call: TRBV14; cdr3_length: 15; clone_size: .; d_call: TRBD2; cdr3_nt: TGTGCCAGCAGCCAAGAATTGGTCGGGAGGGCCATCGAGGTCTTC; cdr3_aa: CASSQELVGRAIEVF
j_call: TRBJ1-2; v_call: TRBV10-3; cdr3_length: 13; clone_size: .; d_call: .; cdr3_nt: TGTGCCATCACCCCATGGGCGGGGTATGGCTACACCTTC; cdr3_aa: CAITPWAGYGYTF
j_call: TRBJ2-7; v_call: TRBV4-3; cdr3_length: 14; clone_size: .; d_call: .; cdr3_nt: TGCGCCAGCAGCCAAGGGCCCAGGGTTTTCGAGCAGTACTTC; cdr3_aa: CASSQGPRVFEQYF
j_call: TRBJ1-2; v_call: TRBV28; cdr3_length: 13; clone_size: .; d_call: .; cdr3_nt: TGTGCCAGCGCCGCCGACACACTCTATGGCTACACCTTC; cdr3_aa: CASAADTLYGYTF
j_call: TRBJ2-1; v_call: TRBV2; cdr3_length: 13; clone_size: .; d_call: .; cdr3_nt: TGTGCCAGCAACCCGAGCTCCTACAATGAGCAGTTCTTC; cdr3_aa: CASNPSSYNEQFF
j_call: TRBJ2-5; v_call: TRBV9; cdr3_length: 15; clone_size: .; d_call: .; cdr3_nt: TGTGCCAGCAGCGTAGGAGGGGCTGGCCAAGAGACCCAGTACTTC; cdr3_aa: CASSVGGAGQETQYF
j_call: TRBJ2-7; v_call: TRBV7-9; cdr3_length: 13; clone_size: .; d_call: .; cdr3_nt: TGTGCCAGCGTCGGGCAGGGTGGGAACGAGCAGTACTTC; cdr3_aa: CASVGQGGNEQYF
j_call: TRBJ2-7; v_call: TRBV28; cdr3_length: 14; clone_size: .; d_call: TRBD1; cdr3_nt: TGTGCCAGCCTCCGGGACAGGGCGAGGTACGAGCAGTACTTC; cdr3_aa: CASLRDRARYEQYF
j_call: TRBJ1-5; v_call: TRBV2; cdr3_length: 15; clone_size: once; d_call: .; cdr3_nt: TGTGCCAGCAGCGGTTTGACAGGTCCTAATCAGCCCCAGCATTTT; cdr3_aa: CASSGLTGPNQPQHF
j_call: TRBJ1-5; v_call: TRBV4-1; cdr3_length: 13; clone_size: .; d_call: .; cdr3_nt: TGCGCCAGCAGCGTGAGGGTCGGGCAGCCCCAGCATTTT; cdr3_aa: CASSVRVGQPQHF
j_call: TRBJ1-2; v_call: TRBV6-5; cdr3_length: 13; clone_size: .; d_call: .; cdr3_nt: TGTGCCAGCAGGGTGGACGGTAACTATGGCTACACCTTC; cdr3_aa: CASRVDGNYGYTF
j_call: TRBJ1-5; v_call: TRBV6-6; cdr3_length: 15; clone_size: .; d_call: TRBD1; cdr3_nt: TGTGCCAGCAGTCTTATCGGACAGGGGGGTCAGCCCCAGCATTTT; cdr3_aa: CASSLIGQGGQPQHF
j_call: TRBJ1-2; v_call: TRBV6-1; cdr3_length: 17; clone_size: .; d_call: .; cdr3_nt: TGTGCCAGCAGTGAAGGTGGCAGGGGAGGGGATTTCTATGGCTACACCTTC; cdr3_aa: CASSEGGRGGDFYGYTF
j_call: TRBJ1-2; v_call: TRBV6-5; cdr3_length: 14; clone_size: .; d_call: TRBD1; cdr3_nt: TGTGCCAGCAGAGTTACAGGGGTCGTCTATGGCTACACCTTC; cdr3_aa: CASRVTGVVYGYTF
j_call: TRBJ1-1; v_call: TRBV7-6; cdr3_length: 15; clone_size: .; d_call: TRBD1; cdr3_nt: TGTGCCAGCAGCTTGCAACAGGGGGCGAACACTGAAGCTTTCTTT; cdr3_aa: CASSLQQGANTEAFF